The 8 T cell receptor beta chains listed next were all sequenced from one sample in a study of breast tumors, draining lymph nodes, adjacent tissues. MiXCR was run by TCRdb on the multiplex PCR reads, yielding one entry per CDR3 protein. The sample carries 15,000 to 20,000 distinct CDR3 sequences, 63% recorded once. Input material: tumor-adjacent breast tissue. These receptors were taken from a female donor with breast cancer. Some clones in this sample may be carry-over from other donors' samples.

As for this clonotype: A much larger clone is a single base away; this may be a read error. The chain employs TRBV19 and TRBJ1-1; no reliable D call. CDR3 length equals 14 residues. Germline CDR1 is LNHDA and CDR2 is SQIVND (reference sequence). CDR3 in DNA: TGTGCCGGTAGCCAATCCCCGGGGTACACTGAAGCTTTCTTT. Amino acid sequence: CAGSQSPGYTEAFF.

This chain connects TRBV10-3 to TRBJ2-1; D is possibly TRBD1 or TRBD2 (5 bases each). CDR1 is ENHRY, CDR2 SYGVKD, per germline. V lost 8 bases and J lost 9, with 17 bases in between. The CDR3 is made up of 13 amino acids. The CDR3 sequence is CAILEGPPREQFF. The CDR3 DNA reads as TGTGCCATCCTAGAGGGACCACCCCGTGAGCAGTTCTTC.

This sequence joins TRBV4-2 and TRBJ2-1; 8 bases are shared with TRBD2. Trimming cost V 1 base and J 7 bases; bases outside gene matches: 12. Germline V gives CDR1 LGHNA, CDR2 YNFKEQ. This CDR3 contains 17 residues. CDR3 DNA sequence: TGTGCCAGCAGCCAAGCGGGGGGGGCAGACTACATGAATGAGCAGTTCTTC. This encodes CASSQAGGADYMNEQFF.

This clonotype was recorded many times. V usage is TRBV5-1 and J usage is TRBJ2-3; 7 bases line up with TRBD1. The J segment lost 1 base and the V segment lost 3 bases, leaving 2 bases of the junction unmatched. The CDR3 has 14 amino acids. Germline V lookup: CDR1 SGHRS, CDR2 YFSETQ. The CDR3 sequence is CASSSGQGTDTQYF. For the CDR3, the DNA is TGCGCCAGCAGCTCAGGACAGGGCACAGATACGCAGTATTTT.

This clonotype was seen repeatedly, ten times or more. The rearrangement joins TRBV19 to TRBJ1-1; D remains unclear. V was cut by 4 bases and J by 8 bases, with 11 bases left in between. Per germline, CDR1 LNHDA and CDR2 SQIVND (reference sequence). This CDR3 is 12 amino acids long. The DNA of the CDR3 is TGTGCCAGTAGTACGGGCTCCGGGGAAGCTTTCTTT. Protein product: CASSTGSGEAFF.

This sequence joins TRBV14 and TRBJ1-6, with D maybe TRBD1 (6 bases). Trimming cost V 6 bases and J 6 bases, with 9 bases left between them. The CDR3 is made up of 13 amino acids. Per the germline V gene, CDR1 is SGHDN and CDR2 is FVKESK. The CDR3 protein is CASSDRSNSPLHF. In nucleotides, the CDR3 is TGTGCCAGCAGTGACAGGAGTAATTCACCCCTCCACTTT.

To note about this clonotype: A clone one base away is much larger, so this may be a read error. This CDR3 is CASTRSTGGPMNTEASF. DNA of the CDR3: TGTGCCAGTACCAGGTCCACAGGGGGCCCCATGAACACTGAAGCTTCCTTT. The chain is built from TRBV19 and TRBJ1-1; 9 bases map to TRBD1. Germline V CDR1 and CDR2: LNHDA, SQIVND (reference sequence). The CDR3 covers 17 residues.

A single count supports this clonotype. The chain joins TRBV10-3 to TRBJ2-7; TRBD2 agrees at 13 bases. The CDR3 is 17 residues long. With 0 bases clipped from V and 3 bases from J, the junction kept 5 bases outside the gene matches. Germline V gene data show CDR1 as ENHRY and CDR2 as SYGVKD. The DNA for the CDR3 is TGTGCCATCAGTGAGTCGATTGGACTAGCGGGAGTCTACGAGCAGTACTTC. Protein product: CAISESIGLAGVYEQYF.